These T cell receptor beta chains were read from a single sample in a study of T cells after yellow fever vaccination. MiXCR, applied by TCRdb to the 5' RACE reads, yields one record per CDR3 protein. The data show roughly 300,000 distinct CDR3 sequences, about 8.3% seen once. The specimen was PBMCs, collected about 49 days after the first yellow fever vaccination. These receptors originate from a man aged 18-30 years who received the YFV17D yellow fever vaccine. Each CDR3 is given with its conserved first and last residue. A D gene is named only where the DNA matches it firmly. Size values are once, few and many counts, or a class for expanded clones, and some rows have none.

clone_size: -
v_call: TRBV20-1
j_call: TRBJ2-3
d_call: -
cdr3_aa: CSTQLGVSQYF
cdr3_nt: TGCAGTACCCAACTCGGGGTTTCGCAGTATTTT

clone_size: few
v_call: TRBV11-1
j_call: TRBJ1-1
d_call: TRBD1
cdr3_aa: CASSSPTGVNTEAFF
cdr3_nt: TGTGCCAGCAGCTCCCCTACAGGGGTGAACACTGAAGCTTTCTTT

clone_size: few
v_call: TRBV5-6
j_call: TRBJ1-2
d_call: -
cdr3_aa: CASSLALWRRGLEGYTF
cdr3_nt: TGTGCCAGCAGCTTGGCTTTGTGGCGGCGGGGGCTGGAGGGCTACACCTTC

clone_size: few
v_call: TRBV5-6
j_call: TRBJ2-7
d_call: -
cdr3_aa: CASSLGTIYEQYF
cdr3_nt: TGTGCCAGCAGCTTGGGGACGATCTACGAGCAGTACTTC

clone_size: few
v_call: TRBV20-1
j_call: TRBJ2-1
d_call: -
cdr3_aa: CSARGPGTYNEQFF
cdr3_nt: TGCAGTGCTAGAGGGCCGGGAACCTACAATGAGCAGTTCTTC

clone_size: few
v_call: TRBV24-1
j_call: TRBJ2-1
d_call: TRBD1
cdr3_aa: CATSGAGQGINNEQFF
cdr3_nt: TGTGCCACCTCCGGGGCGGGACAGGGAATAAACAATGAGCAGTTCTTC

clone_size: few
v_call: TRBV28
j_call: TRBJ2-7
d_call: -
cdr3_aa: CASSPGTKAYEQYF
cdr3_nt: TGTGCCAGCAGTCCCGGGACGAAAGCCTACGAGCAGTACTTC

clone_size: few
v_call: TRBV6-1
j_call: TRBJ2-7
d_call: TRBD2
cdr3_aa: CASRETLAGDFYEQYF
cdr3_nt: TGTGCCAGCAGAGAGACCCTAGCGGGGGATTTCTACGAGCAGTACTTC

clone_size: few
v_call: TRBV4-1
j_call: TRBJ1-1
d_call: -
cdr3_aa: CASGGGGTEAFF
cdr3_nt: TGCGCCAGCGGCGGGGGTGGCACTGAAGCTTTCTTT

clone_size: -
v_call: TRBV20-1
j_call: TRBJ2-4
d_call: TRBD2
cdr3_aa: CSAYPGRGASLAKNIQYF
cdr3_nt: TGCAGTGCCTACCCCGGGCGGGGGGCGTCCCTGGCCAAAAACATTCAGTACTTC

clone_size: few
v_call: TRBV30
j_call: TRBJ2-2
d_call: -
cdr3_aa: CAVLGSSGELFF
cdr3_nt: TGTGCGGTCCTCGGTTCTTCCGGGGAGCTGTTTTTT

clone_size: -
v_call: TRBV27
j_call: TRBJ1-6
d_call: -
cdr3_aa: CATRAGFGSPLHF
cdr3_nt: TGTGCCACCAGGGCAGGGTTCGGTTCACCCCTCCACTTT

clone_size: -
v_call: TRBV6-5
j_call: TRBJ2-1
d_call: TRBD2
cdr3_aa: CASSTPELAALGDEQFF
cdr3_nt: TGTGCCAGCAGCACCCCCGAACTAGCGGCGCTAGGCGATGAGCAGTTCTTC

clone_size: few
v_call: TRBV7-3
j_call: TRBJ2-3
d_call: -
cdr3_aa: CASGLGGNTQYF
cdr3_nt: TGTGCCAGCGGACTAGGGGGGAATACGCAGTATTTT

clone_size: few
v_call: TRBV4-1
j_call: TRBJ1-1
d_call: TRBD1
cdr3_aa: CASREQGARTEAFF
cdr3_nt: TGCGCCAGCAGAGAACAGGGGGCGCGGACTGAAGCTTTCTTT

clone_size: -
v_call: TRBV5-5
j_call: TRBJ1-2
d_call: TRBD1
cdr3_aa: CASSGGQAVPGTF
cdr3_nt: TGTGCCAGCAGCGGGGGACAGGCCGTCCCCGGCACCTTC

clone_size: -
v_call: TRBV27
j_call: TRBJ2-3
d_call: TRBD2
cdr3_aa: CASSLLAGATTDTQYF
cdr3_nt: TGTGCCAGCAGTTTATTAGCGGGGGCCACCACAGATACGCAGTATTTT

clone_size: -
v_call: TRBV7-9
j_call: TRBJ2-2
d_call: -
cdr3_aa: CASSLEEGAGELFF
cdr3_nt: TGTGCCAGCAGCTTAGAGGAGGGGGCCGGGGAGCTGTTTTTT

clone_size: -
v_call: TRBV25-1
j_call: TRBJ2-1
d_call: -
cdr3_aa: CASSDQGGASYNEQFF
cdr3_nt: TGTGCCAGCAGTGACCAGGGTGGGGCCTCCTACAATGAGCAGTTCTTC

clone_size: few
v_call: TRBV6-2/TRBV6-3
j_call: TRBJ2-7
d_call: -
cdr3_aa: CASSDYEQYF
cdr3_nt: TGTGCCAGCAGCGACTACGAGCAGTACTTC

clone_size: few
v_call: TRBV7-9
j_call: TRBJ2-1
d_call: -
cdr3_aa: CASCEGYRPVSYNEQFF
cdr3_nt: TGTGCCAGCTGTGAGGGCTACCGCCCTGTCTCCTACAATGAGCAGTTCTTC

clone_size: few
v_call: TRBV19
j_call: TRBJ1-3
d_call: -
cdr3_aa: CGARGQAGNTIYF
cdr3_nt: TGTGGGGCCCGGGGTCAGGCCGGAAACACCATATATTTT

clone_size: -
v_call: TRBV7-2
j_call: TRBJ2-2
d_call: TRBD2
cdr3_aa: CASSLFSGGARELFF
cdr3_nt: TGTGCCAGCAGCTTGTTTAGCGGGGGGGCCCGGGAGCTGTTTTTT

clone_size: few
v_call: TRBV7-8
j_call: TRBJ1-2
d_call: -
cdr3_aa: CASSRGEYRVYTF
cdr3_nt: TGTGCCAGCAGCCGGGGTGAATACAGGGTCTACACCTTC

clone_size: -
v_call: TRBV20-1
j_call: TRBJ1-1
d_call: -
cdr3_aa: CSASRLAGAFF
cdr3_nt: TGCAGTGCTAGTCGTCTGGCGGGGGCTTTCTTT

clone_size: many
v_call: TRBV5-1
j_call: TRBJ1-5
d_call: -
cdr3_aa: CASSFMGGSNQPQHF
cdr3_nt: TGCGCCAGCAGCTTTATGGGGGGCAGCAATCAGCCCCAGCATTTT

clone_size: -
v_call: TRBV19
j_call: TRBJ1-5
d_call: TRBD1
cdr3_aa: CASSTGTHRDRVSPQHF
cdr3_nt: TGTGCCAGTAGTACTGGGACCCACCGGGACAGGGTATCGCCCCAGCATTTT

clone_size: -
v_call: TRBV19
j_call: TRBJ1-5
d_call: -
cdr3_aa: CASGGRSRAQYQPQHF
cdr3_nt: TGTGCCAGTGGGGGTCGGTCCCGAGCTCAGTATCAGCCCCAGCATTTT

clone_size: few
v_call: TRBV4-3
j_call: TRBJ1-6
d_call: -
cdr3_aa: CASSQERGSPLHF
cdr3_nt: TGCGCCAGCAGCCAAGAACGGGGATCACCCCTCCACTTT